This T cell receptor beta chain came from a study of T cells in Graves' hyperthyroidism and ophthalmopathy. Study summary: Blood was drawn when the patient was first diagnosed and still untreated.

Uncontrolled infections, other autoimmune diseases, pregnancy or lactation led to exclusion of patients. Ten or more counts support this clonotype. The target antigen is unknown. There were TCR beta CDR3 regions amplified from RNA transcripts. HTBI primers were employed in a first-round RT-PCR of the TCR CDR3. TCRdb re-called the multiplex PCR reads through MiXCR, storing one row per CDR3 protein. The data hold hundreds of thousands of distinct CDR3 sequences, with approximately 19% observed a single time. Study conclusions and caveats: Most thyroid clonotypes with frequency above 0.001 were detected in blood. Ophthalmopathy, as predicted by the model, came a median roughly 6.5 months after the prediction.

The germline V and J ends were trimmed by 3 bases and 1 base, with 26 bases remaining between them. The CDR3 consists of 20 residues. Germline CDR1 is KGHDR and CDR2 is SFDVKD. The clonotype comes from a woman between 18 and 29 years old with Graves' hyperthyroidism. The chain recombines TRBV24-1 with TRBJ2-5; possibly TRBD1 for D (6 bases). Sequencing was performed on blood. The CDR3 spells CATSDPSPATGTPSQETQYF. The DNA for the CDR3 is TGTGCCACCAGTGATCCTTCCCCGGCGACCGGGACACCTTCCCAAGAGACCCAGTACTTC.